These 10 T cell receptor beta chains came from one sample sequenced in a study of vaccination and CD4 T cells after COVID-19 (dated by TCRdb to between 2021 and 2024). Antigen specificity for these receptors is unknown. To prepare the library, PCR was applied. Sequencing was performed on an Illumina iSeq 100. At the Johns Hopkins FTIC core, DNA from the cultured CD4+ T cells underwent TCR sequencing with the Oncomine TCR Beta short-read assay. TCRdb reprocessing: public reads trimmed at Q25 with fastp, clones called with MiXCR, in-frame beta chains kept. CDR3 protein duplicates are merged, each entry listing the most common genes and DNA. For this sample the table gives around 3,900 distinct CDR3 sequences, of which about 70% were detected only once. The biggest ten clones account for more than 25% of the sample. Taken with the paper, the label for treatment or condition translates to: roughly 10-day PBMC culture with coronavirus spike peptide pools or control peptides (ViraFEST assay).

The sequencing input was CD4+ T cells from blood, cultured in vitro. These receptor sequences come from a human donor who had recovered from COVID-19.

The chain is built from TRBV29-1 and TRBJ1-2, with 10 positions matching TRBD1. The germline gives CDR1 SQVTM, CDR2 ANQGSEA. V gave up 5 bases and J gave up 6 bases; unmatched junction bases: 3. The CDR3 contains 12 residues. In nucleotides, the CDR3 is TGCAGCGTTAGGGACAGGGGCGATGGCTACACCTTC. Translated, it gives CSVRDRGDGYTF.

The chain links TRBV7-9 to TRBJ2-7, with D perhaps assigned TRBD1 or TRBD2 (5 bases each). The CDR3 is made up of 15 amino acids. V gave up 3 bases and J gave up 5 bases, with 17 bases separating them. Germline V CDR1 and CDR2: SEHNR, FQNEAQ (reference sequence). The CDR3 nucleotides are TGTGCCAGCAGCTTTCCGGGACGAAAGGAGGACGAGCAGTACTTC. Protein product: CASSFPGRKEDEQYF.

This clonotype was seen only once. This chain uses TRBV20-1 with TRBJ2-7, with 8 bases that match TRBD1. The CDR3 length is 13 residues. Germline assignment: CDR1 DFQATT and CDR2 SNEGSKA (reference sequence). Germline trimming cut 3 bases from V and 4 bases from J; bases unmatched to any gene: 5. CDR3 sequence reads: CSASTGGSYEQYF. CDR3 nucleotide sequence: TGCAGTGCTAGTACAGGGGGTTCTTACGAGCAGTACTTC.

This chain joins TRBV6-5 and TRBJ1-6, with unresolved D. The germline V gene encodes CDR1 MNHEY and CDR2 SVGAGI. V was pared by 3 bases and J by 7 bases, with 4 bases between. This CDR3 has 12 residues. The CDR3 DNA is TGTGCCAGCAGTTATCGAAATTCACCCCTCCACTTT. Protein: CASSYRNSPLHF.

The genes are TRBV10-3 and TRBJ2-1; 9 positions match TRBD2. The CDR3 is made up of 12 amino acids. V lost 8 bases and J lost 9; bases outside the gene matches: 5. The germline V gene encodes CDR1 ENHRY and CDR2 SYGVKD. CDR3 region: CAIQRGAGEQFF. The CDR3 nucleotides are TGTGCCATCCAGCGGGGGGCGGGTGAGCAGTTCTTC.

The table lists this clonotype with a few counts. Sequence at one end of the junction differs from germline and may be a read error. The chain carries TRBV7-9 and TRBJ1-2, with D perhaps matching TRBD1 (6 bases). The CDR3 spans 9 residues. Per the germline V gene, CDR1 is SEHNR and CDR2 is FQNEAQ (reference sequence). CDR3 in amino acids: CASSLRGAF. The CDR3, as DNA: TGTGCCAGCAGCTTGAGGGGGGCCTTC.

CDR3 in amino acids: CSARPRGGAVNEQFF. CDR3 nucleotides: TGCAGTGCTAGACCCCGCGGGGGGGCTGTCAATGAGCAGTTCTTC. The chain carries TRBV20-1 and TRBJ2-1; 9 bases line up with TRBD2. V gave up 2 bases and J gave up 6 bases; unmatched junction bases: 8. Germline assignment: CDR1 DFQATT and CDR2 SNEGSKA (reference sequence). The CDR3 is 15 residues long.

The V and J genes are TRBV20-1 and TRBJ1-2; D is unresolved. This CDR3 is built from 13 residues. Germline CDR1 reads DFQATT; CDR2 reads SNEGSKA (reference sequence). The ends were cut back, 6 bases at V and 0 bases at J, with 11 bases in the middle. The CDR3 bases are TGCAGTGCCTCATTCCAGGCTAACTATGGCTACACCTTC. Protein product: CSASFQANYGYTF.

The genes are TRBV10-2 and TRBJ1-1; tentative D call: TRBD1 (6 bases). The V end was cut by 4 bases, the J end by 11 bases, with 17 bases between. From germline, CDR1 is WSHSY and CDR2 SAAADI. This CDR3 has 13 residues. The DNA of the CDR3 is TGCGCCAGCAGTGGTACACGGGGGGCAGGTGCTTTCTTT. This encodes CASSGTRGAGAFF.

The chain carries TRBV6-1 and TRBJ1-1; D uncertain. This CDR3 has 12 amino acids. From germline, CDR1 is MNHNS and CDR2 SASEGT. The V end was cut by 7 bases, the J end by 3 bases, with 9 bases between. Written as DNA, the CDR3 is TGTGCCAGCAAAAGGATGGACACTGAAGCTTTCTTT. It specifies CASKRMDTEAFF.